Listed below are T cell receptor beta chains from one sample, sequenced in a study of T cell responses to AZD1222 COVID-19 vaccine. The protocol was immunoSEQ multiplex PCR, while the TCRdb copy is restricted to in-frame clones and leaves out a portion. Here the sample spans over 100,000 clones, over 75% being singletons. The sample consisted of peripheral blood, taken on day 0 of AZD1222 vaccination. The receptor source for this set is an adult in good health. CDR3s include the opening cysteine and the closing phenylalanine or tryptophan. A D gene is named only where the DNA matches it firmly. Expanded clones get a size class; other rows say once, few or many, or leave the size out.

.	.	TRBV7-9	TRBJ2-5	TGTGCCAGTCTGGGGGAGACCCAGTACTTC	CASLGETQYF
.	TRBD1	TRBV28	TRBJ1-4	TGTGCCAGCAGTTCACAGGGGGCGCAAGAAAAACTGTTTTTT	CASSSQGAQEKLFF
once	.	TRBV15	TRBJ1-1	TGTGCCACCAGCAGAGATGGGTGGGGGGTAAGGGGCACTGAAGCTTTCTTT	CATSRDGWGVRGTEAFF
.	.	TRBV5-4	TRBJ1-2	TGTGCCAGCAGCTTACTGGCCCTTAGGCGGGGCTACACCTTC	CASSLLALRRGYTF
once	.	TRBV7-3	TRBJ1-1	TGTGCCAGCAGCTCCAATATGAACACTGAAGCTTTCTTT	CASSSNMNTEAFF
.	TRBD1	TRBV5-1	TRBJ1-6	TGCGCCAGCAGCTTGGGGGGACAGAATAATTCACCCCTCCACTTT	CASSLGGQNNSPLHF
.	TRBD1	TRBV7-2	TRBJ1-5	TGTGCCAGCAGCCCCGGGACAGGGTGGCAGCCCCAGCATTTT	CASSPGTGWQPQHF
.	.	TRBV6-4	TRBJ1-6	TGTGCCAGCAGTGACTCGACAAGAACCCTCCACTTT	CASSDSTRTLHF
medium-sized	.	TRBV4-3	TRBJ1-1	TGCGCCAGCAGCCAAGTTTTGTGGGTAGAAGCTTTCTTT	CASSQVLWVEAFF
.	.	TRBV6-5	TRBJ1-6	TGTGCCAGCAGTTACCAGGCACACGGGGGTTCACCCCTCCACTTT	CASSYQAHGGSPLHF
.	.	TRBV28	TRBJ1-6	TGTGCCAACCAACGGGGAGGGAGCTCCTATAATTCACCCCTCCACTTT	CANQRGGSSYNSPLHF
.	.	TRBV11-2	TRBJ2-7	TGTGCCAGCAGCTCCAAGGGGGACGAGCAGTACTTC	CASSSKGDEQYF
.	.	TRBV4-2	TRBJ1-5	TGTGCCAGCAGCCGGGGGATAAATCAGCCCCAGCATTTT	CASSRGINQPQHF
.	TRBD1	TRBV5-1	TRBJ2-1	TGCGCCAGCAGCTACCCGGGACAGGGGGTGAATGAGCAGTTCTTC	CASSYPGQGVNEQFF
.	TRBD1	TRBV4-1	TRBJ1-1	TGCGCCAGCAGCCAAAAGACAGGGGAGAACACTGAAGCTTTCTTT	CASSQKTGENTEAFF
.	.	TRBV5-3	TRBJ1-2	TGTGCCAGAAGCCCACCCACAGGGTCGTTACGGTACACCTTC	CARSPPTGSLRYTF
.	.	TRBV28	TRBJ1-1	TGTGCCAGCAGTCCCCCCGGAGGTATCACTGAAGCTTTCTTT	CASSPPGGITEAFF
.	TRBD1	TRBV6-5	TRBJ2-1	TGTGCCAGCAGCCGACAGGGGGCGAATGAGCAGTTCTTC	CASSRQGANEQFF
.	.	TRBV6-5	TRBJ2-7	TGTGCCAGCAGCTTCGAGGGGTTGAGGAACGAGCAGTACTTC	CASSFEGLRNEQYF
many	TRBD1	TRBV25-1	TRBJ1-5	TGTGCCAGCAGTGAGGAAGGACAGGGTAGTCAGCCCCAGCATTTT	CASSEEGQGSQPQHF
.	TRBD1	TRBV5-8	TRBJ1-2	TGTGCCAGCGGCTGGGTGCAGGGGGCTTCTGGCTACACCTTC	CASGWVQGASGYTF
.	.	TRBV5-4	TRBJ1-2	TGTGCCAGCAGCTTGGGCGAAAACTATGGCTACACCTTC	CASSLGENYGYTF
.	.	TRBV12-3/TRBV12-4	TRBJ1-4	TGTGCCACCAAACCCACAGGGAATGAAAAACTGTTTTTT	CATKPTGNEKLFF
.	TRBD1	TRBV15	TRBJ1-4	TGTGCCACCAGCAGAGAGACAGGGATCGCTAATGAAAAACTGTTTTTT	CATSRETGIANEKLFF
.	TRBD1	TRBV6-5	TRBJ1-3	TGTGCCAGCAGTAAGGGACAGGGCTTTGGAAACACCATATATTTT	CASSKGQGFGNTIYF
.	.	TRBV11-3	TRBJ1-5	TGTGCCAGCAGCTTAGATCATAAACTTAGCAATCAGCCCCAGCATTTT	CASSLDHKLSNQPQHF
.	TRBD2	TRBV28	TRBJ2-7	TGTGCCAGCAGATCCGCCGGGACTAGTTCCTACGAGCAGTACTTC	CASRSAGTSSYEQYF
.	.	TRBV10-2	TRBJ2-7	TGCGCCACCTTTAGGGGGACCACTGGTATCGAGCAGTACTTC	CATFRGTTGIEQYF
.	TRBD1	TRBV7-9	TRBJ1-2	TGTGCCAGCAGCCCGGGGACAGGGAACGGCTACACCTTC	CASSPGTGNGYTF
.	.	TRBV3-1/TRBV3-2	TRBJ1-2	TGTGCCAGCAGCCGCCCGAGGGGCGGTGACTATGGCTACACCTTC	CASSRPRGGDYGYTF
few	.	TRBV4-2	TRBJ1-1	TGTGCCAGCAGCCAAGGTTTGCGCGCTGTTAACACTGAAGCTTTCTTT	CASSQGLRAVNTEAFF
.	TRBD1	TRBV18	TRBJ1-2	TGTGCCAGCTCACCACTAGGACAGGGGTGGAACTATGGCTACACCTTC	CASSPLGQGWNYGYTF
.	.	TRBV30	TRBJ2-5	TGTGCCTGGAGCCCTGGGGAGACCCAGTACTTC	CAWSPGETQYF
once	TRBD1	TRBV29-1	TRBJ1-1	TGCAGCATGACAGGGAGGTTTTTAACTGAAGCTTTCTTT	CSMTGRFLTEAFF
.	TRBD2	TRBV6-5	TRBJ2-3	TGTGCCAGCAGTTCCCTAGCGGGGAGCACAGATACGCAGTATTTT	CASSSLAGSTDTQYF
.	.	TRBV10-3	TRBJ2-7	TGTGCCATCAGTGGCCAGGTTCGCACTGGATCCCACGAGCAGTACTTC	CAISGQVRTGSHEQYF
.	.	TRBV5-6	TRBJ2-2	TGTGCCAGCAGCTTGGAAGGGGGGCCCGGGGAGCTGTTTTTT	CASSLEGGPGELFF
.	.	TRBV4-3	TRBJ2-1	TGCGCCAGCAGCCTCGAGGGCGGGACCTACAATGAGCAGTTCTTC	CASSLEGGTYNEQFF
few	.	TRBV6-4	TRBJ2-3	TGTGCCAGCAGTGACTCGGGGGGGGCCACAGATACGCAGTATTTT	CASSDSGGATDTQYF
once	.	TRBV4-3	TRBJ1-5	TGCGCCAGCAGCCAATCCACCACCAATCAGCCCCAGCATTTT	CASSQSTTNQPQHF
.	TRBD1	TRBV4-2	TRBJ2-7	TGTGCCAGCAGCCAGCAGCAGACAGGGGGCTACGAGCAGTACTTC	CASSQQQTGGYEQYF
.	.	TRBV28	TRBJ2-3	TGTGCCAGCAGTTTAAGCGGTACTGGGGAGGATACGCAGTATTTT	CASSLSGTGEDTQYF